Included here is one T cell receptor beta chain sequence, with context. The target antigen is unknown. 13 Jbeta primers and 60 Vbeta primers were used for the PCR. Here immunoSEQ multiplex PCR was the method, and the copy in TCRdb shows in-frame clones only, minus some. The sample lists some 150,000 clones; more than 60% were seen once. The CDR3 covers 14 residues. Deletions cut 6 bases from V and 5 bases from J, with 16 bases between. Germline V lookup: CDR1 MNHEY, CDR2 SMNVEV (reference sequence). These data belong to a study of cytomegalovirus exposure and HLA in healthy donors. General study findings and limits: An apparent linkage of common viral pathogens to several of the most significant clusters emerged in a later analysis. The number of N-insertions in an Asian-associated ancestry cluster was reportedly below the roughly 670-donor mean in a later analysis.

The receptor was isolated from a female donor in good health and CMV-seronegative. Sequenced sample: PBMCs. The chain employs TRBV27 and TRBJ1-1; no clear D gene. CDR3: CASSRPGEGTEAFF. CDR3 nucleotides: TGTGCCAGCAGCCGACCCGGGGAGGGTACTGAAGCTTTCTTT.